This TCR beta chain was identified during a study of shared clonotypes between healthy human individuals. Turning to the study itself: For every donor, three CD4 naive, three CD4 memory, two CD8 naive and one CD8 memory plates were used. Findings and limits, study-wide: Larger estimated richness was generally recorded for naive subsets relative to memory subsets. Sequencing depth was expected to affect clonotype sharing among donors. Sampling used blood alone; tissue repertoires probably differ.

Germline V gene lookup returns CDR1 MNHEY and CDR2 SMNVEV (reference sequence). The CDR3 has 17 residues. J gave up 2 bases and V 3 bases, and 10 bases lay outside the gene matches. Measured with immunoSEQ multiplex PCR; TCRdb has only the in-frame clones, and not every one. This repertoire shows millions of clones, over 85% found once; its top ten account for 0.39%. On this clone itself: The antigen is undetermined.

Sequencing was done on a sample of naive CD4+ T cells from PBMCs. Subset here: CD45RA+ positively selected. V and J are TRBV27 and TRBJ2-7; 10 nucleotides align to TRBD1. The clonotype was recovered from a man in his late teens or twenties in good health. Some clones in this sample may be carry-over from other donors' samples. CDR3: CASSFSTGGAFPYEQYF. CDR3 DNA sequence: TGTGCCAGCAGTTTTTCGACAGGGGGCGCGTTTCCCTACGAGCAGTACTTC.